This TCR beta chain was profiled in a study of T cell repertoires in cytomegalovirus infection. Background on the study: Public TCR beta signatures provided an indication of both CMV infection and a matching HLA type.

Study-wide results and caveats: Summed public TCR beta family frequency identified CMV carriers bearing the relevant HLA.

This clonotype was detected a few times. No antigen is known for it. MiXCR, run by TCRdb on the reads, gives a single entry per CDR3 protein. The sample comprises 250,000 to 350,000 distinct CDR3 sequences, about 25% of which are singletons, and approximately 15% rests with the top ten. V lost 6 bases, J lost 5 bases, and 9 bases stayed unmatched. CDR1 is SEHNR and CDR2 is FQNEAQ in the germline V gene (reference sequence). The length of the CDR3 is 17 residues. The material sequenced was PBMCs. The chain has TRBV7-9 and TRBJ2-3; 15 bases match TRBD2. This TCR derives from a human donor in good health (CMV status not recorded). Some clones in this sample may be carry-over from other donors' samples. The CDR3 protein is CASRRRTSGGAVDTQYF. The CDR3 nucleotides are TGTGCCAGCAGGCGCCGGACTAGCGGGGGGGCCGTAGATACGCAGTATTTT.